This T cell receptor beta chain emerged from a study of response to subunit inactivated influenza vaccine. One entry per CDR3 protein results from TCRdb running MiXCR on the RT-PCR reads. The top ten hold roughly 10% of the sample, which has around 580,000 distinct CDR3 sequences, about 14% seen once. With 3 bases removed from V and 7 bases from J, the gap between germline ends came to 12 bases. Germline V gene data show CDR1 as LGHNA and CDR2 as YSLEER. The CDR3 has 13 residues. Findings of the study overall: After each seasonal influenza vaccination, few new T cells are recruited, the authors suggested.

Only a few counts were recorded for this clonotype. What it binds is unknown. The specimen was PBMCs from blood, collected 11 to 12 days after vaccination. The V gene is TRBV4-3, the J gene TRBJ1-1, with D perhaps matching TRBD1 (6 bases). This TCR was recovered from a man aged 50 or older who received an inactivated influenza vaccine. CDR3 sequence: CASSHGGASEAFF. Here the CDR3 DNA reads TGCGCCAGCAGCCATGGGGGCGCGAGTGAAGCTTTCTTT.